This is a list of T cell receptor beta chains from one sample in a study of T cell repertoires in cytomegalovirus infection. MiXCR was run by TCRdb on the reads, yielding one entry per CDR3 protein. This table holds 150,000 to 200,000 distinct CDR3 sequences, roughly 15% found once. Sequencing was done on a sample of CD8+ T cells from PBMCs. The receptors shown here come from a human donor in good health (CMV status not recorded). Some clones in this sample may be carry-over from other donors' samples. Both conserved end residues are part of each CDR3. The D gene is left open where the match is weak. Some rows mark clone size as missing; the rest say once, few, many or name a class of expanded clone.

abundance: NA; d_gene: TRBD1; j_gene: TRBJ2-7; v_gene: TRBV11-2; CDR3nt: TGTGCCAGCAGCTCCGGGACAGGGGTTTCCTACGAGCAGTACTTC; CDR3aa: CASSSGTGVSYEQYF
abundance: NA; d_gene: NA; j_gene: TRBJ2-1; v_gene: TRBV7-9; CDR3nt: TGTGCCAGCAGCCCGGACGTAAGCTCCTACAATGAGCAGTTCTTC; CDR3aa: CASSPDVSSYNEQFF
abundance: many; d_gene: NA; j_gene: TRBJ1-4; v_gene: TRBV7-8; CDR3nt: TGTGCCAGCAGGCAAAAACGCGTCGGGAAACTGTTTTTT; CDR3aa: CASRQKRVGKLFF
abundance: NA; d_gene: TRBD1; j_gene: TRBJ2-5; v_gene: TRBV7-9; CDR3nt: TGTGCCAGCAGCTTCCCCCCCGTAATCACAGGGGGCCAGTACTTC; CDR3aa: CASSFPPVITGGQYF
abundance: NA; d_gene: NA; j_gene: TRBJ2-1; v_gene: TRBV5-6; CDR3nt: TGTGCCAGCAGCTTGGGCTCCAGCTCCTACAATGAGCAGTTCTTC; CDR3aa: CASSLGSSSYNEQFF
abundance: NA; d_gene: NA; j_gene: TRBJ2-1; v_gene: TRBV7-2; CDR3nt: TGTGCCAGCAGCCCCCGTGAGGCCAGGGAGCAGTTCTTC; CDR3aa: CASSPREAREQFF
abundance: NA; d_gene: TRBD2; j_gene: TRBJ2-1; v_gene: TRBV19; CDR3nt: TGTGCCAGTAGTACCTATGAGGGAGGGCCAAATGAGCAGTTCTTC; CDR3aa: CASSTYEGGPNEQFF
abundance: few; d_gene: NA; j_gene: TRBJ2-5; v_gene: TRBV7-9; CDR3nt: TGTGCCAGCAGCATCGAGCTACAAGAGACCCAGTACTTC; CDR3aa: CASSIELQETQYF
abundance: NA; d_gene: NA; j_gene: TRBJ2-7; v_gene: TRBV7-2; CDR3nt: TGTGCCAGCGGATCGGCAGGGTCCTACGAGCAGTACTTC; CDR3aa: CASGSAGSYEQYF
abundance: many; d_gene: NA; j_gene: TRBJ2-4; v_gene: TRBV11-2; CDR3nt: TGTGCCAGCAGCCCGCCCGGAGGGTCCAAAAACATTCAGTACTTC; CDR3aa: CASSPPGGSKNIQYF
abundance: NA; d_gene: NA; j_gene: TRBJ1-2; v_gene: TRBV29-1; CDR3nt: TGCAGCGTTGAATTTTCGGCACTTAGCGACGGTGGCTACACCTTC; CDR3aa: CSVEFSALSDGGYTF
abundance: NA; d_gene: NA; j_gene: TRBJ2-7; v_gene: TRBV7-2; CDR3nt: TGTGCCAGCAGCTTAATGTCTTCTCGGGACTACGAGCAGTACTTC; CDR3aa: CASSLMSSRDYEQYF
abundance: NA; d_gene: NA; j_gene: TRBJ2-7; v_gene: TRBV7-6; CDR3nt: TGTGCCAGCAGCGGCGCGGACGCAGGCTACGAGCAGTACTTC; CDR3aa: CASSGADAGYEQYF
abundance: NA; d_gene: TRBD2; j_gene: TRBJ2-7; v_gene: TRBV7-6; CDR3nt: TGTGCCAGCAGTCGAGGGACTAGCGGGGAATACGAGCAGTACTTC; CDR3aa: CASSRGTSGEYEQYF
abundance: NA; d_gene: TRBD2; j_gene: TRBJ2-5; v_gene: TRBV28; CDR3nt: TGTGCCAGCAGTTTACTAGGACTAGCGGCCGGAGAGACCCAGTACTTC; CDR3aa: CASSLLGLAAGETQYF
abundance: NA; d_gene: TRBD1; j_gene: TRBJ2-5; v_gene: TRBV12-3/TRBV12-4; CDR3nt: TGTGCCAGCAGTTTCCCCGGGGACAGGGGGCGAGAGACCCAGTACTTC; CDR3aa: CASSFPGDRGRETQYF
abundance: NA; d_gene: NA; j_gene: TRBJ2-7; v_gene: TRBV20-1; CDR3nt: TGCAGTGCCCCCGGACGGGACTCCTACGAGCAGTACTTC; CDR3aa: CSAPGRDSYEQYF
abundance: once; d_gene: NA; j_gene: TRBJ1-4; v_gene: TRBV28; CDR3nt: TGTGCCAGCAGTTTATCTCTGGGCAGGGTTGAAAAACTGTTTTTT; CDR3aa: CASSLSLGRVEKLFF
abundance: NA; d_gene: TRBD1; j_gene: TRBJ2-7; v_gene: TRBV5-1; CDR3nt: TGCGCCAGCAGACTACGGGACAGTACTACCTACGAGCAGTACTTC; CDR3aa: CASRLRDSTTYEQYF
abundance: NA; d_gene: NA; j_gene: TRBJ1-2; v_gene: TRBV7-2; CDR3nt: TGTGCCAGCAGCTTAAAGGACAGCAGCTATGGCTACACCTTC; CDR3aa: CASSLKDSSYGYTF
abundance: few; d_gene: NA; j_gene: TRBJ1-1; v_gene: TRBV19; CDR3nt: TGTGCCAGTAGTGAAACAGGGTTCAACACTGAAGCTTTCTTT; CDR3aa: CASSETGFNTEAFF
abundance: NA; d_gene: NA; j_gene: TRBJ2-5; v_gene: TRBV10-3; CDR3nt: TGTGCCATCAGTGAGATATCCCAAGAGACCCAGTACTTC; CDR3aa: CAISEISQETQYF
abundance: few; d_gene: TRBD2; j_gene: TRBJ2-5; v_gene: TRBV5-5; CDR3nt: TGTGCCAGCAGGGACACGGGAGGTCAAGAGACCCAGTACTTC; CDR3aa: CASRDTGGQETQYF
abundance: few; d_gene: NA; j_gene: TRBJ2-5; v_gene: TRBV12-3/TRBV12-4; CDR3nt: TGTGCCAGCAGTTTCTCCGGCAGGCCAGAGACCCAGTACTTC; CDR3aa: CASSFSGRPETQYF
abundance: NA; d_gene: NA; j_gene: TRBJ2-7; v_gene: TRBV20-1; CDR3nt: TGCAGTGCTAACAACGGCGTTTCCTACGAGCAGTACTTC; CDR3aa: CSANNGVSYEQYF
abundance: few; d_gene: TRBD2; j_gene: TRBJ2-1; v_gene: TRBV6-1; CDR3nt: TGTGCCAGCAGTGATAGCGGGTCCTACAATGAGCAGTTCTTC; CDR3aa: CASSDSGSYNEQFF
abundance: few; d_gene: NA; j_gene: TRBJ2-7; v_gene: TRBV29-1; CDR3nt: TGCAGCGGTACCGGGCCCCTCGACGAGCAGTACTTC; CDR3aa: CSGTGPLDEQYF
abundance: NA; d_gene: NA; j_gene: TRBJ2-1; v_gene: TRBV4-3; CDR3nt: TGCGCCAGCAGCCAAGACAGCGTCGGCTACAATGAGCAGTTCTTC; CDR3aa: CASSQDSVGYNEQFF
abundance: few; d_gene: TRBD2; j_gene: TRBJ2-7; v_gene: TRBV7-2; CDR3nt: TGTGCCAGCAGCCAACTAGCGGGGGGGTTCTACGAGCAGTACTTC; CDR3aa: CASSQLAGGFYEQYF
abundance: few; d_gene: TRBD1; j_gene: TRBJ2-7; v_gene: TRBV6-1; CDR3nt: TGTGCCAGCAGCCAGACCAACAGGGGCTCCTACGAGCAGTACTTC; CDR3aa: CASSQTNRGSYEQYF
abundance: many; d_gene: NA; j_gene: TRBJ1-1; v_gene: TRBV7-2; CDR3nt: TGTGCCAGCAGCTTAGAAGGGAACATAATGAACACTGAAGCTTTCTTT; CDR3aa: CASSLEGNIMNTEAFF
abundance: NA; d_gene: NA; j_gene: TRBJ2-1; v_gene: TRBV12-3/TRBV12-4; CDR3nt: TGTGCCAGCAGTGCCGGGGCAGGGTATGACAATGAGCAGTTCTTC; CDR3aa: CASSAGAGYDNEQFF
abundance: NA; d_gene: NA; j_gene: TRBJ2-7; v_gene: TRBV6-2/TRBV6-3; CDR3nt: TGTGCCCGCAGTTGGCTGGACAGTCCCTACGAGCAGTACTTC; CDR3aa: CARSWLDSPYEQYF
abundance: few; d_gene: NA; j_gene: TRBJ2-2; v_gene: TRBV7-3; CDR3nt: TGTGCCAGCAGCTTAGCACAGGCCACCGGGGAGCTGTTTTTT; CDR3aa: CASSLAQATGELFF
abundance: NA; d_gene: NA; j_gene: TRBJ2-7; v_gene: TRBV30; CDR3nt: TGTGCCTGGAGTGGGCCACAGACCTCCTACGAGCAGTACTTC; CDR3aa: CAWSGPQTSYEQYF
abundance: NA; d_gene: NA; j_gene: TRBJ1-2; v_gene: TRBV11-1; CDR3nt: TGTGCCAGCAGCTTAGTCGGTGGACAAAATGGCTACACCTTC; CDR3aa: CASSLVGGQNGYTF
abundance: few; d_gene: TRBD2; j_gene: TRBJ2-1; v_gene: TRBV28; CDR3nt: TGTGCCAGCAGTTTGATGGTGACTAGCGGGAGTTCCTCCTACAATGAGCAGTTCTTC; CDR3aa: CASSLMVTSGSSSYNEQFF
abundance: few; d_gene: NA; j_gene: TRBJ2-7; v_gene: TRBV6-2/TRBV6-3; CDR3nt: TGTGCCAGCAGCAAACCCGCCTACGAGCAGTACTTC; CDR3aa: CASSKPAYEQYF
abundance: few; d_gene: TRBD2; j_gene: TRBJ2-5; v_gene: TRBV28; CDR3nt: TGTGCCAGCAGTTTATATCGGTCAGGGAGGGAGGAAGAGACCCAGTACTTC; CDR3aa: CASSLYRSGREEETQYF
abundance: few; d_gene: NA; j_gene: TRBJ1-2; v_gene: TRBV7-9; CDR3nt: TGTGCCAGCAGCGTCTCCTCCTATGGCTACACCTTC; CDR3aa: CASSVSSYGYTF
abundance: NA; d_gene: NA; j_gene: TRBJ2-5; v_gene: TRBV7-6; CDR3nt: TGTGCCAGCAGCCGGTACCAAGAGACCCAGTACTTC; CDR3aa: CASSRYQETQYF
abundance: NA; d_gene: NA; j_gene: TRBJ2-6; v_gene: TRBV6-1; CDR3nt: TGTGCCAGCAGTAACATCTCTGGGGCCAACGTCCTGACTTTC; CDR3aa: CASSNISGANVLTF
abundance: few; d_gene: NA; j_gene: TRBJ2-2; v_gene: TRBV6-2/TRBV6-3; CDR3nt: TGTGCCAGCAGTTACCCTAGGAGACCGAACACCGGGGAGCTGTTTTTT; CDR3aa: CASSYPRRPNTGELFF
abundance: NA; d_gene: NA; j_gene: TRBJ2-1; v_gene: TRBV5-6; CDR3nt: TGTGCCAGCAGCCTAGACCCGCCCGGTGAGCAGTTCTTC; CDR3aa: CASSLDPPGEQFF
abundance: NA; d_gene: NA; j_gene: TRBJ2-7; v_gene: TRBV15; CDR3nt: TGTGCCACCAGCAGAGATGTACTGGTCGAGCAGTACTTC; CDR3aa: CATSRDVLVEQYF
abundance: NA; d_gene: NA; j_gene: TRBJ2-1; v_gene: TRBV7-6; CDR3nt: TGTGCCAGCAGCTTAGTCCAGGGCTACAATGAGCAGTTCTTC; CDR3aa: CASSLVQGYNEQFF
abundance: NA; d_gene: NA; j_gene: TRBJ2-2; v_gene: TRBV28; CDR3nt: TGTGCCAGCAGTCAGCCCCTAGGGGGGACCATGGCCGGGGAGCTGTTTTTT; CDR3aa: CASSQPLGGTMAGELFF
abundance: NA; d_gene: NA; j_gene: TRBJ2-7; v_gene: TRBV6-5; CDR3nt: TGTGCCAGCAGTTATACGGGGGTCGGGGTCGATTACGAGCAGTACTTC; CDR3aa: CASSYTGVGVDYEQYF
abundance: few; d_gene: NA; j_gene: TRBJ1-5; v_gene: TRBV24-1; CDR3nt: TGTGCCTCAAGGGTCCACGCCCGGGGGGCGGGCAATCAGCCCCAGCATTTT; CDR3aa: CASRVHARGAGNQPQHF
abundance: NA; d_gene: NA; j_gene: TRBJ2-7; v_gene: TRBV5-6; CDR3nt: NA; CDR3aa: CASSFGQGQYF